Sequencing of this T cell receptor beta chain was carried out in a study of T cells in Graves' hyperthyroidism and ophthalmopathy. Findings and caveats of the study: Ophthalmopathy, which appeared later, was predicted by the model a median 6.5 months before onset.

In its sample, this clonotype was seen many times. What it binds is not known. The CDR3 regions of TCR beta were amplified from RNA transcripts. The HTBI primer set was used in a first-round RT-PCR of the TCR CDR3. TCRdb re-called the multiplex PCR reads through MiXCR, storing one row per CDR3 protein. Of some 360,000 distinct CDR3 sequences in the sample, around 18% were seen once. The germline CDR1 and CDR2 sequences are SGHTA and FQGNSA. The V gene end was trimmed by 5 bases and the J gene end by 9 bases; junction bases not matched to a gene: 12. The CDR3 runs 14 residues. The chain carries TRBV7-2 and TRBJ2-7; 8 bases are shared with TRBD2. What was sequenced was blood. This sequence was found in a woman in her thirties or forties with Graves' ophthalmopathy. The CDR3 DNA is TGTGCCAGCAGCCCCGGGACTAGTACTACGAGGCAGTACTTC. Its protein is CASSPGTSTTRQYF.